The rows below give T cell receptor beta chains drawn from one sample of a study of OX40 agonist ivuxolimab in advanced cancers. This table comes from immunoSEQ multiplex PCR, and its TCRdb copy is limited to in-frame clones, with some not included. This table holds tens of thousands of clones, 75% to 90% found once. The source was CD4+ or CD8+ T cells sorted from blood, collected in a trial of the OX40 agonist ivuxolimab. The receptors come from an adult with an advanced solid tumor such as melanoma, head and neck, liver or kidney cancer. CDR3s include the opening cysteine and the closing phenylalanine or tryptophan.

J gene: TRBJ2-1
V gene: TRBV27
CDR3 protein: CASSLNLPGQSYNEQFF

J gene: TRBJ1-4
V gene: TRBV9
CDR3 protein: CASSEGGENEKLFF

J gene: TRBJ1-2
V gene: TRBV9
CDR3 protein: CASSARSSGTGGGNYGYTF

J gene: TRBJ1-6
V gene: TRBV5-4
CDR3 protein: CASSFDSGQVNSPLHF

J gene: TRBJ2-6
V gene: TRBV6-5
CDR3 protein: CASSYTLGANVLTF

J gene: TRBJ1-5
V gene: TRBV28
CDR3 protein: CASSPVLRDQPQHF

J gene: TRBJ1-1
V gene: TRBV18
CDR3 protein: CASSQGTGDLSTEAFF

J gene: TRBJ2-3
V gene: TRBV12-5
CDR3 protein: CASGLVGGATDTQYF

J gene: TRBJ2-1
V gene: TRBV6-5
CDR3 protein: CASSHRQGAEFF

J gene: TRBJ1-4
V gene: TRBV30
CDR3 protein: CAWSVGTGRTKLFF

J gene: TRBJ2-3
V gene: TRBV5-1
CDR3 protein: CASSHNLDRRTDTQYF

J gene: TRBJ1-5
V gene: TRBV6-5
CDR3 protein: CASRSGVGGNQPQHF

J gene: TRBJ2-6
V gene: TRBV5-4
CDR3 protein: CASSYPGANVLTF

J gene: TRBJ1-1
V gene: TRBV28
CDR3 protein: CATVTTGTLEAFF

J gene: TRBJ2-7
V gene: TRBV5-6
CDR3 protein: CASSFVGQEGYEQYF

J gene: TRBJ1-1
V gene: TRBV2
CDR3 protein: CASSLQGLDTEAFF

J gene: TRBJ2-7
V gene: TRBV28
CDR3 protein: CASSPRTLSSSYEQYF

J gene: TRBJ1-1
V gene: TRBV5-1
CDR3 protein: CASSGLGNTEAFF

J gene: TRBJ1-4
V gene: TRBV11-2
CDR3 protein: CASSPRTSSEKLFF

J gene: TRBJ1-6
V gene: TRBV4-2
CDR3 protein: CASSLDFDRYNSPLHF

J gene: TRBJ1-1
V gene: TRBV7-9
CDR3 protein: CASSSPRAARTEAFF

J gene: TRBJ1-1
V gene: TRBV7-3
CDR3 protein: CASSLNGWYNTEAFF

J gene: TRBJ1-3
V gene: TRBV5-6
CDR3 protein: CASSRTAGGGNTIYF

J gene: TRBJ2-3
V gene: TRBV11-2
CDR3 protein: CASSAYSLAGTDTQYF

J gene: TRBJ1-3
V gene: TRBV30
CDR3 protein: CAWSVPGVDTIYF

J gene: TRBJ1-2
V gene: TRBV7-8
CDR3 protein: CASSQSAGNLAGYTF

J gene: TRBJ2-5
V gene: TRBV14
CDR3 protein: CASSPKGAMETQYF

J gene: TRBJ1-2
V gene: TRBV7-2
CDR3 protein: CASSLDRRGRGDGYTF